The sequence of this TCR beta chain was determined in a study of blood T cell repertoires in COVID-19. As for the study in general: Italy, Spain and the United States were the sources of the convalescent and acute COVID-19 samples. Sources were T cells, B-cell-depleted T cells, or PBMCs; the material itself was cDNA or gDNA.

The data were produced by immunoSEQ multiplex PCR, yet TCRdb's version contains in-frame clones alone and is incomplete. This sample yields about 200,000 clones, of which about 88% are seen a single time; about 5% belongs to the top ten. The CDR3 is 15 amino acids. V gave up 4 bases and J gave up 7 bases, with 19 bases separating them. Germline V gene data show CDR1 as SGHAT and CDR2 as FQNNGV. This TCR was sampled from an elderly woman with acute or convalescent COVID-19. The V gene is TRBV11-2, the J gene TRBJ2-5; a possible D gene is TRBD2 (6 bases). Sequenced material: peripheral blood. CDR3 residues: CASSSARQSGGTQYF. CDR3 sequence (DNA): TGTGCCAGCAGCTCCGCGAGGCAGTCCGGGGGGACCCAGTACTTC.